These 25 T cell receptor beta chains were all obtained from the same sample, sequenced in a study of control samples from healthy donors and cancer patients. Sequencing used immunoSEQ multiplex PCR; TCRdb keeps in-frame clones, though not all of them. Counted here are around 68,000 clones, more than 75% occurring once; the ten biggest clones make up about 3.1%. The source material was PBMCs. These receptor sequences come from a woman in her forties or fifties with lung cancer.

This clone showed up just a few times. The CDR3 DNA is TGTGCCAGCAGCTTAGAGGGGGGGGCTCAGCCCCAGCATTTT. The encoded protein is CASSLEGGAQPQHF. The chain is built from TRBV7-2 and TRBJ1-5, with a tentative D call TRBD1 (6 bases). The CDR3 runs 14 residues. V was trimmed by 1 base and J by 6 bases, leaving 10 bases between them. Germline CDR1 and CDR2: SGHTA and FQGNSA.

This sequence joins TRBV9 and TRBJ1-6, with a possible D match to TRBD1 (5 bases). This CDR3 spans 16 amino acids. V was clipped by 0 bases and J by 1 base, with 8 bases between them. Per germline, CDR1 SGDLS and CDR2 YYNGEE. CDR3: CASSVAGGSYNSPLHF. Written as DNA, the CDR3 is TGTGCCAGCAGCGTAGCCGGGGGTTCCTATAATTCACCCCTCCACTTT.

The V call is TRBV4-1, the J call TRBJ2-2; 7 bases match TRBD1. The V gene end was trimmed by 1 base and the J gene end by 0 bases; junction bases not matched to a gene: 2. The CDR3 sequence is 16 residues long. Germline lookup yields CDR1 MGHRA and CDR2 YSYEKL. The CDR3 loop reads CASSQATGSNTGELFF. The CDR3 DNA is TGCGCCAGCAGCCAAGCGACAGGGTCGAACACCGGGGAGCTGTTTTTT.

This sequence joins TRBV7-2 and TRBJ2-1; the match to TRBD1 covers 8 bases. Germline V CDR1 and CDR2: SGHTA, FQGNSA. The V segment lost 6 bases and the J segment 9 bases; nucleotides outside the gene matches: 4. The CDR3 covers 12 residues. In DNA form, the CDR3 reads TGTGCCAGCAGTCCAGGGGGCAGTGAGCAGTTCTTC. Translating it yields CASSPGGSEQFF.

This chain links TRBV30 with TRBJ1-5; D not certain. The CDR3 runs to 12 residues. Trimming took off 2 bases at V and 4 bases at J, with 6 bases between the two ends. The germline gives CDR1 GTSNPN, CDR2 SVGIG (reference sequence). CDR3 amino acids: CAWSSPNQPQHF. CDR3 sequence (DNA): TGTGCCTGGAGTTCTCCAAATCAGCCCCAGCATTTT.

This clone was detected only a few times. The genes are TRBV12-3 or TRBV12-4 and TRBJ1-1; D uncertain. V was trimmed by 7 bases and J by 4 bases, leaving 10 bases between them. This CDR3 region has 12 residues. The CDR3 DNA reads as TGTGCCAGCACCCCTAGGGTCACTGAAGCTTTCTTT. Protein: CASTPRVTEAFF.

The chain is built from TRBV20-1 and TRBJ1-1; D gene uncertain. Germline V gene data show CDR1 as DFQATT and CDR2 as SNEGSKA (reference sequence). CDR3 size: 13 residues. Trimming removed 3 bases from V and 5 bases from J, with 13 bases in between. CDR3 bases: TGCAGTGCTAGTCCTGGGGATAGGACTGAAGCTTTCTTT. It encodes CSASPGDRTEAFF.

The chain has TRBV7-2 and TRBJ2-3; no clear D gene. The V and J ends lost 2 bases and 3 bases respectively, with 12 bases between them. The CDR3 covers 15 residues. The V gene's germline CDR1 is SGHTA and CDR2 FQGNSA. CDR3 residues: CASSLYIALTDTQYF. The CDR3, as DNA: TGTGCCAGCAGCTTATATATAGCCTTGACAGATACGCAGTATTTT. Supplemented by reference TRBV7-2 and TRBJ2-3, the full variable domain reads GAGVSQSPSNKVTEKGKDVELRCDPISGHTALYWYRQSLGQGLEFLIYFQGNSAPDKSGLPSDRFSAERTGGSVSTLTIQRTQQEDSAVYLCASSLYIALTDTQYFGPGTRLTVL.

The chain links TRBV5-1 to TRBJ1-1; perhaps TRBD1 as D (6 bases). This CDR3 contains 15 residues. The V gene's germline CDR1 is SGHRS and CDR2 YFSETQ. V was trimmed by 4 bases and J by 0 bases, leaving 13 bases between them. The CDR3 DNA follows: TGCGCCAGCAGCCGGGGGGCGGGCATGAACACTGAAGCTTTCTTT. This codes for CASSRGAGMNTEAFF.

The CDR3 nucleotides read TGTGCCAGCAGTTACTCGATAATAAATGGCTACACCTTC. It yields the protein CASSYSIINGYTF. This chain uses TRBV6-5 with TRBJ1-2, with no clear D. The CDR3 is made up of 13 amino acids. Germline lookup yields CDR1 MNHEY and CDR2 SVGAGI. Trimming shortened V by 0 bases and J by 6 bases, and 8 bases separated the two germline ends.

This clone was counted only a few times. V is TRBV6-6 and J is TRBJ2-5, with 7 bases lining up with TRBD1. V was pared by 4 bases and J by 7 bases, with 9 bases of the junction left unmatched. Looked up from germline, CDR1 is MNHNY and CDR2 is SVGAGI (reference sequence). The CDR3 extends over 14 amino acids. The DNA for the CDR3 is TGTGCCAGCAGTTCCGCGACAGGGATGGGGACCCAGTACTTC. Protein product: CASSSATGMGTQYF.

The chain links TRBV15 to TRBJ2-2; D gene unclear. Germline CDR1 and CDR2: LNHNV and YYDKDF (reference sequence). V dropped 1 base and J dropped 1 base, with 4 bases sitting between them. The CDR3 length is 14 residues. The CDR3 DNA follows: TGTGCCACCAGCAGAGGGGAGAACACCGGGGAGCTGTTTTTT. Translated: CATSRGENTGELFF.

The chain uses TRBV6-5 and TRBJ1-2; 7 bases are shared with TRBD1. CDR1 MNHEY and CDR2 SVGAGI come from the germline V gene. With 8 bases clipped from V and 3 bases from J, the junction kept 9 bases outside the gene matches. The CDR3 length is 14 residues. The CDR3 region is CASHLQGRDYGYTF. In nucleotides, the CDR3 is TGTGCCAGCCACCTACAGGGGAGAGACTATGGCTACACCTTC.

V gene TRBV19 combines with J gene TRBJ2-1, with TRBD2 matching 11 bases. The CDR3 sequence is 15 residues long. Germline V gives CDR1 LNHDA, CDR2 SQIVND (reference sequence). Unmatched junction bases numbered 6, after V lost 6 bases and J lost 5 bases. CDR3 sequence reads: CASRTLAGEDNEQFF. In DNA, the CDR3 is TGTGCCAGTAGGACACTAGCGGGGGAGGACAATGAGCAGTTCTTC.

Points on this clone: Relative to the germline gene, one junction end is altered; a read error may explain this. The chain carries TRBV5-6 and TRBJ1-5; D is unresolved. There are 13 residues in the CDR3. The germline V gene encodes CDR1 SGHDT and CDR2 YYEEEE. CDR3 sequence: CASSLGRNQPQHF. In nucleotides, the CDR3 is TGTGCCAGCAGTTTGGGGAGGAATCAGCCCCAGCATTTT.

The rearrangement joins TRBV5-6 to TRBJ1-2, with TRBD1 identical over 9 bases. From germline, CDR1 is SGHDT and CDR2 YYEEEE. This CDR3 region has 14 residues. With 5 bases clipped from V and 7 bases from J, the junction kept 9 bases outside the gene matches. CDR3 sequence reads: CASRPGQGIGGYTF. The DNA of the CDR3 is TGTGCCAGCAGACCTGGACAGGGGATAGGTGGCTACACCTTC.

The chain recombines TRBV10-3 with TRBJ2-7; a possible D gene is TRBD1 (6 bases). Germline CDR1 reads ENHRY; CDR2 reads SYGVKD. V shed 0 bases and J shed 6 bases, with 12 bases lying between them. The length of the CDR3 is 14 residues. CDR3 in DNA: TGTGCCATCAGTGAGTCCGGCAGGGGTCCCGAGCAGTACTTC. This translates into CAISESGRGPEQYF.

This clone was counted once. The chain carries TRBV11-2 and TRBJ2-7; D is uncertain. Trimming removed 5 bases at V and 2 bases at J, with 10 bases between. Germline-derived CDR1 and CDR2 are SGHAT and FQNNGV. The CDR3 is made up of 13 amino acids. In DNA form, the CDR3 reads TGTGCCAGCAGCACCTCCGGGCCCTACGAGCAGTACTTC. Encoded protein: CASSTSGPYEQYF.

This rearrangement joins TRBV4-1 to TRBJ2-7; 7 bases match TRBD2. The ends lost 0 bases at V and 0 bases at J; junction bases unmatched: 2. This CDR3 region has 15 residues. The germline V gene encodes CDR1 MGHRA and CDR2 YSYEKL. CDR3 residues: CASSQEPGGSYEQYF. CDR3 DNA: TGCGCCAGCAGCCAAGAACCGGGGGGCTCCTACGAGCAGTACTTC.

This chain connects TRBV4-1 to TRBJ1-6; D is undetermined. V gave up 0 bases and J gave up 8 bases, with 17 bases separating them. Germline V gene sequence: CDR1 MGHRA, CDR2 YSYEKL. CDR3 length: 17 residues. The CDR3 coding sequence is TGCGCCAGCAGCCAAGATCGGACGACGACTGCTTATTCACCCCTCCACTTT. It encodes CASSQDRTTTAYSPLHF.

This clone has only one observation. The V and J genes are TRBV3-1 (or the pseudogene TRBV3-2) and TRBJ1-2; 8 nucleotides agree with TRBD1. Germline V gene sequence: CDR1 LGHDT, CDR2 YNNKEL (reference sequence). V shed 5 bases and J 14 bases; nucleotides not matched to a gene: 16. The CDR3 spans 14 residues. The CDR3 DNA reads as TGTGCCAGCAGCTTAAACTCCGGACAGGGCGCCTTGACCTTC. Amino acid sequence: CASSLNSGQGALTF.

The V gene is TRBV15, the J gene TRBJ1-2; 11 bases agree with TRBD1. Looked up from germline, CDR1 is LNHNV and CDR2 is YYDKDF (reference sequence). This CDR3 comprises 17 residues. V shed 1 base, J shed 3 bases, and the junction held 7 bases outside the gene matches. CDR3: CATSRAGQGAIDYGYTF. The DNA of the CDR3 is TGTGCCACCAGCAGAGCCGGACAGGGGGCAATAGACTATGGCTACACCTTC.

This sequence joins TRBV5-1 and TRBJ1-2; D gene uncertain. Trimming shortened V by 2 bases and J by 8 bases, and 16 bases separated the two germline ends. Germline V CDR1 and CDR2: SGHRS, YFSETQ. There are 14 residues in the CDR3. CDR3 nucleotide sequence: TGCGCCAGCAGCTTATACGATTCGGCCGGGGGCTACACCTTC. Encoded protein: CASSLYDSAGGYTF. Complete variable domain (other parts from reference TRBV5-1 and TRBJ1-2): KAGVTQTPRYLIKTRGQQVTLSCSPISGHRSVSWYQQTPGQGLQFLFEYFSETQRNKGNFPGRFSGRQFSNSRSEMNVSTLELGDSALYLCASSLYDSAGGYTFGSGTRLTVV.

The rearrangement links TRBV2 to TRBJ1-5; D is unclear. This CDR3 has 14 amino acids. Trimming left V 3 bases short and J 5 bases short, with 11 bases between. Germline values: CDR1 SNHLY, CDR2 FYNNEI. CDR3 DNA sequence: TGTGCCAGCAGTGACAGGCGGCAGCATCAGCCCCAGCATTTT. As protein: CASSDRRQHQPQHF. Full variable domain (missing parts from reference TRBV2 and TRBJ1-5): EPEVTQTPSHQVTQMGQEVILRCVPISNHLYFYWYRQILGQKVEFLVSFYNNEISEKSEIFDDQFSVERPDGSNFTLKIRSTKLEDSAMYFCASSDRRQHQPQHFGDGTRLSIL.

This clone has only a few counts. The V and J genes are TRBV2 and TRBJ1-2; D not resolved. CDR1 is SNHLY, CDR2 FYNNEI, per germline. With 4 bases removed from V and 8 bases from J, the gap between germline ends came to 8 bases. CDR3 size: 11 residues. CDR3 nucleotide sequence: TGTGCCAGCAGTGGTGGCTGGGGCTACACCTTC. Protein product: CASSGGWGYTF.